The rows below give T cell receptor beta chains drawn from one sample of a study of T cell responses to AZD1222 COVID-19 vaccine. The assay was immunoSEQ multiplex PCR, and TCRdb's table has in-frame clones only and misses some. The data show 200,000 to 300,000 clones, 85% to 95% seen once. The sample consisted of peripheral blood, taken on day 0 of AZD1222 vaccination. The source is an adult in good health. Each CDR3 is given with its conserved first and last residue. A D gene is named only where the DNA matches it firmly. Clone size is not always given. Where it is, it says once, few, many or a class for expanded clones.

CDR3 protein,CDR3 DNA,V gene,clone size,D gene,J gene
CASSVSSGRYSSYEQYF,TGTGCCAGCAGCGTTAGTTCAGGGAGATACAGCTCCTACGAGCAGTACTTC,TRBV7-2,-,-,TRBJ2-7
CASSLSSASNTEAFF,TGTGCCAGCAGCCTCAGCTCGGCCTCGAACACTGAAGCTTTCTTT,TRBV7-9,once,-,TRBJ1-1
CASSPQAGVGVDTQYF,TGCGCCAGCAGCCCCCAAGCGGGAGTGGGGGTAGATACGCAGTATTTT,TRBV5-1,-,TRBD2,TRBJ2-3
CASSPYGGNQPQHF,TGTGCCAGCAGTCCCTACGGGGGGAATCAGCCCCAGCATTTT,TRBV6-5,-,-,TRBJ1-5
CASSGQGTGRYEQYF,TGTGCCAGCAGCGGACAGGGGACAGGGAGGTACGAGCAGTACTTC,TRBV9,once,TRBD1,TRBJ2-7
CAIAGGSNQPQHF,TGTGCCATCGCCGGGGGTAGCAATCAGCCCCAGCATTTT,TRBV10-3,-,-,TRBJ1-5
CASSQGLRQGHGYTF,TGTGCCAGCAGCCAAGGCTTGCGGCAGGGCCATGGCTACACCTTC,TRBV3-1/TRBV3-2,-,-,TRBJ1-2
CASTRTGGVIGNEQFF,TGTGCCAGCACCAGAACGGGGGGAGTTATTGGCAATGAGCAGTTCTTC,TRBV27,-,TRBD2,TRBJ2-1
CASSIATWTSGGPNTGELFF,TGTGCCAGCAGCATCGCGACCTGGACTAGCGGGGGCCCTAACACCGGGGAGCTGTTTTTT,TRBV9,-,TRBD2,TRBJ2-2
CASSQLTGWTDEQFF,TGTGCCAGCAGCCAATTGACAGGGTGGACCGATGAGCAGTTCTTC,TRBV14,few,TRBD1,TRBJ2-1
CASSMFWTDSNQPQHF,TGTGCCAGTAGTATGTTTTGGACTGATAGCAATCAGCCCCAGCATTTT,TRBV19,-,-,TRBJ1-5
CASSLAGARGEKEQYF,TGTGCCAGCAGCTTAGCAGGAGCTCGGGGGGAGAAAGAGCAGTACTTC,TRBV7-8,-,TRBD2,TRBJ2-7
CASGVDRTGNTIYF,TGTGCCAGTGGGGTTGACAGGACTGGAAACACCATATATTTT,TRBV6-5,once,-,TRBJ1-3
CASTPLAGPRETQYF,TGTGCCAGCACTCCCCTAGCGGGGCCCAGGGAGACCCAGTACTTC,TRBV28,-,TRBD2,TRBJ2-5
CASSLAGGADQTEAFF,TGTGCCAGCAGCTTGGCCGGGGGGGCGGATCAGACTGAAGCTTTCTTT,TRBV5-4,-,-,TRBJ1-1
CASSVGENEQFF,TGTGCCAGCAGCGTAGGGGAAAATGAGCAGTTCTTC,TRBV9,-,-,TRBJ2-1
CASSLVLAISNEQFF,TGCGCCAGCAGCTTGGTTCTAGCGATAAGCAATGAGCAGTTCTTC,TRBV5-1,few,-,TRBJ2-1
CASSLMGGYGYTF,TGTGCCAGCAGCTTAATGGGGGGATATGGCTACACCTTC,TRBV13,-,-,TRBJ1-2
CSASGRSVSYNEQFF,TGCAGTGCTAGTGGTCGTAGTGTCTCCTACAATGAGCAGTTCTTC,TRBV20-1,-,-,TRBJ2-1
CASSTTGKSNQPQHF,TGTGCCAGTAGTACTACAGGGAAATCCAATCAGCCCCAGCATTTT,TRBV19,-,-,TRBJ1-5
CASGRTADSNEKLFF,TGTGCTAGTGGTCGAACCGCGGACAGCAATGAAAAACTGTTTTTT,TRBV12-5,-,-,TRBJ1-4
CASRGVNQPQHF,TGTGCCAGCAGGGGGGTCAATCAGCCCCAGCATTTT,TRBV28,-,-,TRBJ1-5